This entry features one T cell receptor (beta chain) sequence. TCRdb's copy holds only in-frame clones and misses some; the assay was immunoSEQ multiplex PCR. The sample has a few hundred thousand clones, approximately 87% seen once; the top ten hold about 4.5%. The record originates from a study of blood T cell repertoires in COVID-19. Background on the study: In each case, the material was cDNA or gDNA derived from T cells, B-cell-depleted T cells, or PBMCs.

V lost 4 bases, J lost 5 bases, and 10 bases lay in between. The CDR3 covers 13 residues. The germline CDR1 and CDR2 sequences are MNHEY and SVGAGI. The V and J genes are TRBV6-5 and TRBJ2-3, with D unresolved. Sequenced input: peripheral blood. This TCR was sampled from a man in his 60s who had recovered from COVID-19. The CDR3 sequence: CASSSGSRDTQYF. The CDR3 DNA follows: TGTGCCAGCAGTTCCGGGTCCCGAGATACGCAGTATTTT.